This T cell receptor (beta chain) was observed in a study of cytomegalovirus exposure and HLA in healthy donors. Study outcomes and limitations: Later analysis identified some 16,000 TCR beta sequences associated with HLA alleles, using a false discovery rate threshold of 0.05. Being productive about 87% or about 30% of the time was typical of most TCR beta V segments in an earlier analysis. Specificity for CMV antigens was confirmed in vitro for a few of the CMV-associated chains. An analysis that came later showed most CMV-associated TCR beta chains appearing HLA-restricted.

The CDR3 has 15 amino acids. Germline V lookup: CDR1 SNHLY, CDR2 FYNNEI. With 3 bases clipped from V and 9 bases from J, the junction kept 9 bases outside the gene matches. The study ran its PCR with 60 Vbeta and 13 Jbeta primers. The data were produced by immunoSEQ multiplex PCR, yet TCRdb's version contains in-frame clones alone and is incomplete. The data contain roughly 130,000 clones, around 65% of them singletons. Turning to this clone: Its antigen is as yet unknown.

Specimen: PBMCs. The clonotype was recovered from a man between 18 and 29 years old in good health and CMV-seronegative. The chain carries TRBV2 and TRBJ2-1, with 9 bases identical to TRBD1. CDR3 amino acids: CASSEPGTGSPEQFF. CDR3 nucleotides: TGTGCCAGCAGTGAGCCCGGGACAGGGAGCCCTGAGCAGTTCTTC.